Following are 26 T cell receptor beta chains from one sample sequenced in a study of blood T cell repertoires in COVID-19. The data were produced by immunoSEQ multiplex PCR, yet TCRdb's version contains in-frame clones alone and is incomplete. The sample consists of roughly 120,000 clones, more than 80% of them appearing once. Material: peripheral blood. The source of these receptors is an elderly woman with COVID-19, enrolled during active disease.

This clone was seen once. This rearrangement joins TRBV4-2 to TRBJ2-7; unclear D gene. Germline V gives CDR1 LGHNA, CDR2 YNFKEQ. V lost 0 bases, J lost 3 bases, and 9 bases lay in between. CDR3 length: 14 amino acids. The CDR3 DNA follows: TGTGCCAGCAGCCAAGATCTGGGCTACTACGAGCAGTACTTC. This sequence encodes CASSQDLGYYEQYF.

The gene calls are TRBV27 and TRBJ2-1; 8 nucleotides match TRBD1. The CDR3 runs to 16 residues. Germline CDR1 and CDR2: MNHEY and SMNVEV (reference sequence). V lost 0 bases and J lost 4; bases outside the gene matches: 5. Here the CDR3 DNA reads TGTGCCAGCAGTTTATCAGGACAGGGAGTGTACAATGAGCAGTTCTTC. This gives the protein CASSLSGQGVYNEQFF.

The chain combines TRBV28 with TRBJ2-7; TRBD1 matches 10 bases. The V gene's germline CDR1 is MDHEN and CDR2 SYDVKM. The V segment lost 7 bases and the J segment 5 bases; nucleotides outside the gene matches: 11. The CDR3 runs to 15 residues. The CDR3 loop is CASKSAGQGGHEQYF. CDR3 coding DNA: TGTGCCAGCAAGAGTGCAGGACAGGGGGGCCACGAGCAGTACTTC.

The chain joins TRBV19 to TRBJ2-3; D call uncertain. V was trimmed by 4 bases and J by 0 bases, leaving 11 bases between them. CDR3 size: 15 residues. Germline V gene sequence: CDR1 LNHDA, CDR2 SQIVND (reference sequence). CDR3 bases: TGTGCCAGTAGTACCACCGTGACTAGCACAGATACGCAGTATTTT. Translation: CASSTTVTSTDTQYF.

V and J are TRBV28 and TRBJ2-5; D possibly corresponds to TRBD1 (5 bases). Germline V lookup: CDR1 MDHEN, CDR2 SYDVKM. CDR3 length: 15 residues. With 5 bases removed from V and 2 bases from J, the gap between germline ends came to 15 bases. The CDR3 protein is CASSAGAQGQETQYF. The CDR3, as DNA: TGTGCCAGCAGTGCCGGAGCTCAGGGACAAGAGACCCAGTACTTC.

V gene TRBV7-6 combines with J gene TRBJ2-1, with 11 bases fitting TRBD2. This CDR3 has 15 residues. J lost 9 bases, V lost 5 bases, and 9 bases had no gene match. The germline CDR1 and CDR2 sequences are SGHVS and FNYEAQ. CDR3 nucleotides: TGTGCCAGCAGCGTCACTAGCGGGGGTTCTGTTGAGCAGTTCTTC. It specifies CASSVTSGGSVEQFF.

The chain employs TRBV5-5 and TRBJ2-3; D ambiguous. Germline CDR1 is SGHKS and CDR2 is YYEKEE (reference sequence). The CDR3 contains 16 residues. Trimming stripped 4 bases from V and 2 bases from J, with 17 bases between. CDR3 amino acids: CASSLEARLLTDTQYF. CDR3 bases: TGTGCCAGCAGCCTCGAGGCCCGGCTACTCACAGATACGCAGTATTTT.

The V call is TRBV28, the J call TRBJ2-2; TRBD1 matches 8 bases. The CDR3 length is 14 residues. The V segment lost 8 bases and the J segment 3 bases; nucleotides outside the gene matches: 5. Germline V CDR1 and CDR2: MDHEN, SYDVKM. CDR3 in DNA: TGTGCCAGCGGACAGGGAGGTTACACCGGGGAGCTGTTTTTT. Protein sequence: CASGQGGYTGELFF.

The J gene is TRBJ2-2, the V gene TRBV19, with TRBD1 matching over 10 bases. There are 16 residues in the CDR3. The trim removed 7 bases at V and 3 bases at J, leaving 8 bases unmatched. CDR1 is LNHDA and CDR2 is SQIVND in the germline V gene (reference sequence). The CDR3 DNA reads TGTGCCAGTATACCTTCGGGACAGGGGTACACCGGGGAGCTGTTTTTT. It yields the protein CASIPSGQGYTGELFF.

The J gene is TRBJ2-3, the V gene TRBV4-3; tentative D call: TRBD2 (6 bases). V lost 2 bases, J lost 2 bases, and 20 bases lay in between. This CDR3 contains 18 residues. Germline CDR1 is LGHNA and CDR2 is YSLEER. The CDR3 DNA is TGCGCCAGCAGCCAATCCCCCTCGGGCGGGACTCCCACAGATACGCAGTATTTT. Amino acid sequence: CASSQSPSGGTPTDTQYF.

This chain links TRBV5-4 with TRBJ2-2; 14 bases map to TRBD2. Trimming removed 0 bases from V and 5 bases from J; junction bases left unmatched: 0. The length of the CDR3 is 16 residues. Per germline, CDR1 SGHNT and CDR2 YYREEE (reference sequence). Here the CDR3 reads CASSLGLAGGTGELFF. The CDR3, as DNA: TGTGCCAGCAGCTTGGGACTAGCGGGAGGGACCGGGGAGCTGTTTTTT.

This clone was detected only a few times. In DNA, the CDR3 is TGCGCCAGCACCGAGAACCTGGCGGGCACTGAAGCTTTCTTT. This encodes CASTENLAGTEAFF. The gene calls are TRBV5-1 and TRBJ1-1; D remains unclear. The CDR3 spans 14 residues. Trimming shortened V by 6 bases and J by 4 bases, and 16 bases separated the two germline ends. Per germline, CDR1 SGHRS and CDR2 YFSETQ.

In nucleotides, the CDR3 is TGTGCCAGCAGTAACACAGGGAACTATGGCTACACCTTC. It yields the protein CASSNTGNYGYTF. The J gene is TRBJ1-2, the V gene TRBV2, with a tentative D call TRBD1 (6 bases). This CDR3 region has 13 residues. CDR1 is SNHLY and CDR2 is FYNNEI in the germline V gene. V lost 5 bases to trimming and J lost 2 bases, with 9 bases between them.

J is TRBJ1-2 and V is TRBV6-5; TRBD1 matches 8 bases. Germline values: CDR1 MNHEY, CDR2 SVGAGI. The V gene end was trimmed by 4 bases and the J gene end by 7 bases; junction bases not matched to a gene: 8. The CDR3 has 14 amino acids. The CDR3 DNA is TGTGCCAGCAGTTCCAGACAGGGGATGGTTGGCTACACCTTC. Amino acid sequence: CASSSRQGMVGYTF.

V is TRBV7-2 and J is TRBJ1-2, with 7 bases lining up with TRBD1. This CDR3 has 13 amino acids. V lost 4 bases, J lost 4 bases, and 3 bases stayed unmatched. The V gene's germline CDR1 is SGHTA and CDR2 FQGNSA. The CDR3 loop reads CASSWDSLYGYTF. The CDR3 DNA reads TGTGCCAGCAGCTGGGACAGCCTCTATGGCTACACCTTC.

The V and J genes are TRBV7-8 and TRBJ1-6, with TRBD1 as a possible D gene (6 bases). V gave up 4 bases and J gave up 6 bases, with 13 bases separating them. Germline CDR1 reads SGHVS; CDR2 reads FQNEAQ. The CDR3 is 15 amino acids. The CDR3: CASSSDRNPNSPLHF. In DNA, the CDR3 is TGTGCCAGCAGCTCCGACAGGAACCCTAATTCACCCCTCCACTTT.

This rearrangement joins TRBV7-2 to TRBJ2-3; 7 bases are shared with TRBD2. The CDR3 has 15 residues. The germline CDR1 and CDR2 sequences are SGHTA and FQGNSA. V gave up 4 bases and J gave up 8 bases; unmatched junction bases: 12. CDR3 loop: CASSYEAGVEGTQYF. In DNA, the CDR3 is TGTGCCAGCAGCTACGAGGCGGGAGTAGAGGGTACGCAGTATTTT.

The CDR3 DNA follows: TGTGCCAGCAGTTCGAGGGCGAGGGATGGCTACACCTTC. It codes for CASSSRARDGYTF. The V and J genes are TRBV6-2 or TRBV6-3 and TRBJ1-2; D ambiguous. The CDR3 runs to 13 residues. Germline CDR1 reads MNHEY; CDR2 reads SVGEGT. Between the trimmed V and J ends, which lost 4 bases and 6 bases, there was a span of 12 bases.

This clone was recorded only once. This chain connects TRBV29-1 to TRBJ2-3; maybe TRBD1 (6 bases). Trimming cost V 8 bases and J 6 bases, with 21 bases left between them. This CDR3 contains 14 residues. CDR1 is SQVTM, CDR2 ANQGSEA, per germline. CDR3 in amino acids: CSFSGDSEYDTQYF. CDR3 DNA sequence: TGCAGCTTTTCAGGGGATAGCGAATACGATACGCAGTATTTT.

The V call is TRBV27, the J call TRBJ1-3; TRBD1 matches at 11 bases. The CDR3 loop spans 18 amino acids. Trimming at V came to 2 bases and at J to 2 bases, leaving 8 bases not matched to a gene. Germline V gene lookup returns CDR1 MNHEY and CDR2 SMNVEV (reference sequence). The CDR3 DNA follows: TGTGCCAGCAGTTTAATAGGACAGGGGGCTTCTACTGGAAACACCATATATTTT. Its protein is CASSLIGQGASTGNTIYF.

This CDR3 reads CASSSPSPNSPLHF. The DNA for the CDR3 is TGTGCCAGCAGCTCTCCGAGTCCTAATTCACCCCTCCACTTT. The rearrangement uses TRBV11-2 and TRBJ1-6, with D unresolved. V lost 4 bases and J 6 bases, leaving 10 bases between the germline ends. This CDR3 has 14 residues. Germline V gene data show CDR1 as SGHAT and CDR2 as FQNNGV.

The chain uses TRBV12-3 or TRBV12-4 and TRBJ1-1, with D possibly matching TRBD1 (6 bases). The CDR3 contains 12 residues. Trimming stripped 5 bases from V and 3 bases from J, with 7 bases between. The CDR3 DNA is TGTGCCAGCAGTCACAGGGACACTGAAGCTTTCTTT. This translates into CASSHRDTEAFF.

This chain connects TRBV9 to TRBJ2-1, with 8 bases that match TRBD2. CDR1 is SGDLS and CDR2 is YYNGEE in the germline V gene. The CDR3 sequence is 17 residues long. The ends lost 3 bases at V and 4 bases at J; junction bases unmatched: 12. As DNA, the CDR3 is TGTGCCAGCAGCGCAGACCGGGAGGGTATTAATTACAATGAGCAGTTCTTC. This gives the protein CASSADREGINYNEQFF.

This chain joins TRBV28 and TRBJ1-2, with 11 bases identical to TRBD1. The CDR3 runs to 13 residues. V dropped 10 bases and J dropped 4; count of bases not matched to a gene: 5. CDR1 MDHEN and CDR2 SYDVKM come from the germline V gene. CDR3 nucleotides: TGTGCCATCACCGGACAGGGGGCCTATGGCTACACCTTC. Amino acids: CAITGQGAYGYTF.

The chain joins TRBV27 to TRBJ1-1; perhaps TRBD1 as D (6 bases). CDR3 length: 12 residues. V gave up 4 bases and J gave up 13 bases, with 16 bases separating them. Per the germline V gene, CDR1 is MNHEY and CDR2 is SMNVEV (reference sequence). CDR3 sequence: CASSSFTGYGFF. CDR3 nucleotides: TGTGCCAGCAGTTCCTTCACAGGGTATGGTTTCTTT.

This chain uses TRBV15 with TRBJ2-2; the D gene is possibly TRBD2 (5 bases). Per the germline V gene, CDR1 is LNHNV and CDR2 is YYDKDF (reference sequence). The ends were cut back, 0 bases at V and 4 bases at J, with 9 bases in the middle. The CDR3 has 15 amino acids. The CDR3 DNA is TGTGCCACCAGCAGAGATTGGGAGTTCACCGGGGAGCTGTTTTTT. It codes for CATSRDWEFTGELFF.